This entry describes one T cell receptor beta chain. CDR3 length: 12 residues. Trimming left V 5 bases short and J 7 bases short, with 8 bases between. This specimen comes from a study of T cells in Graves' hyperthyroidism and ophthalmopathy. Amplification yielded TCR beta CDR3 regions, with RNA transcripts as the source. HTBI primers were the set used in a first-round RT-PCR of the TCR CDR3. MiXCR, applied by TCRdb to the multiplex PCR reads, yields one record per CDR3 protein. This table has 750,000 to 900,000 distinct CDR3 sequences, around 39% appearing once. Sequencing input: blood. The sequence was collected from a young man with Graves' hyperthyroidism. This sequence joins TRBV12-3 or TRBV12-4 and TRBJ2-2, with D hard to call. This CDR3 is CASSLEDGELFF. As DNA, the CDR3 is TGTGCCAGCAGTCTAGAGGACGGGGAGCTGTTTTTT.